These T cell receptor beta chains were read from a single sample in a study of cytomegalovirus exposure and HLA in healthy donors. Assay used: immunoSEQ multiplex PCR; TCRdb lists only in-frame clones, some missing. This repertoire shows fewer than 150,000 clones, 88% found once; its top ten account for 7.9%. The sequenced sample consisted of PBMCs. The receptor set was obtained from a woman aged 18-30 years in good health and CMV-seropositive. CDR3s include the opening cysteine and the closing phenylalanine or tryptophan. Each record gives: clone size, J gene, V gene, D gene, CDR3 DNA, CDR3 protein. A D gene is named only where the DNA matches it firmly. The size of a clone is reported for some rows only, either as once, few or many, or as a class for expanded clones.

once,TRBJ1-2,TRBV7-8,-,TGTGCCAGCAGCTTAGCCTGGTCAGGGGATGGCTACACCTTC,CASSLAWSGDGYTF
-,TRBJ2-7,TRBV14,TRBD1,TGTGCCAGCAGGCATACAGGGGGCGGCTACGAGCAGTACTTC,CASRHTGGGYEQYF
-,TRBJ1-1,TRBV28,-,TGTGCCAGCAGTTTAGCAGGGCGGAACACTGAAGCTTTCTTT,CASSLAGRNTEAFF
few,TRBJ1-1,TRBV28,TRBD1,TGTGCCAGCATTCCCGGACAGGGGAGAAGAGCTTTCTTT,CASIPGQGRRAFF
few,TRBJ2-1,TRBV7-2,-,TGTGCCATGGAGGGGCTAGCTCCCTACAATGAGCAGTTCTTC,CAMEGLAPYNEQFF
-,TRBJ1-5,TRBV6-5,TRBD1,TGTGCCAGCAGTCAAATGACAGGGAGCAATCAGCCCCAGCATTTT,CASSQMTGSNQPQHF
-,TRBJ2-6,TRBV10-3,TRBD1,TGTGCCATCAGCGACAGGGGGATTACTGGGGCCAACGTCCTGACTTTC,CAISDRGITGANVLTF
-,TRBJ1-1,TRBV27,-,TGTGCCAGCAGTCCCCTAGGACAAGGAGCTTTCTTT,CASSPLGQGAFF
-,TRBJ1-2,TRBV6-5,-,TGTGCCAGCAGTTACGGGTGGGGAGACGGCTACACCTTC,CASSYGWGDGYTF
-,TRBJ1-2,TRBV27,TRBD1,TGTGCCAGCAGAAACGACAGGGGGCATGGCTACACCTTC,CASRNDRGHGYTF
-,TRBJ2-3,TRBV21-1,-,TGTGCCAGCAGCAACTCTAGCGGGAGGGCCGATACGCAGTATTTT,CASSNSSGRADTQYF
few,TRBJ2-6,TRBV4-3,-,TGCGCCAGCAGCCAAGATCTAGGAGGAACTGGGGCCAACGTCCTGACTTTC,CASSQDLGGTGANVLTF
-,TRBJ2-1,TRBV7-2,-,TGTGCCAAAAGACAGGCCCCTGGGAATGAGCAGTTCTTC,CAKRQAPGNEQFF
-,TRBJ1-3,TRBV2,-,TGTGCCAGCAGTGTCACCAGGCCGGGATCGGGAAACACCATATATTTT,CASSVTRPGSGNTIYF
-,TRBJ2-1,TRBV2,TRBD2,TGTGCCACCGGTAGCGGGAGTTTCTACAATGAGCAGTTCTTC,CATGSGSFYNEQFF
-,TRBJ1-6,TRBV7-2,-,TGTGCCAGCAGCTTAGCGGCAGTCTCCTATAATTCACCCCTCCACTTT,CASSLAAVSYNSPLHF
-,TRBJ2-3,TRBV2,TRBD2,TGTGCCAGCAGAGGCGGGACTAGCCTCACAGATACGCAGTATTTT,CASRGGTSLTDTQYF
-,TRBJ2-7,TRBV2,TRBD2,TGTGCCAGCAGTGAAGTGACTAGCGGGACTTACCTCTACGAGCAGTACTTC,CASSEVTSGTYLYEQYF
-,TRBJ1-2,TRBV5-6,TRBD1,TGTGCCAGCAGCTTGGTGGGACAGACTAACTATGGCTACACCTTC,CASSLVGQTNYGYTF
few,TRBJ1-5,TRBV5-4,-,TGTGCCAGCAGCCATGGGGGGAGCAATCAGCCCCAGCATTTT,CASSHGGSNQPQHF
-,TRBJ2-6,TRBV9,-,TGTGCCAGCAGCGCCGCGGGGACAGCTGTCTCTGGGGCCAACGTCCTGACTTTC,CASSAAGTAVSGANVLTF
-,TRBJ1-3,TRBV11-2,-,TGTGCCAGCAGCGTCAGGTACTCTGGAAACACCATATATTTT,CASSVRYSGNTIYF
-,TRBJ1-1,TRBV5-1,TRBD1,TGCGCCAGCAGCCAGACCGGGACAGAGAACACTGAAGCTTTCTTT,CASSQTGTENTEAFF
-,TRBJ2-1,TRBV29-1,-,TGCAGCGCCGGGACACCGACCTACAATGAGCAGTTCTTC,CSAGTPTYNEQFF
-,TRBJ1-1,TRBV4-3,-,TGCGCCAGCAGCCAAGATAGGGACATCGCTCCGTCTTTCTTT,CASSQDRDIAPSFF